This T cell receptor beta chain was captured by sequencing in a study of blood T cell repertoires in COVID-19. Background on the study: The United States, Italy and Spain supplied acute and convalescent COVID-19 samples.

Germline assignment: CDR1 MDHEN and CDR2 SYDVKM. Trimming took 3 bases from V and 0 from J, leaving 12 bases between them. This CDR3 has 17 residues. In the study's own analysis: Reference gene primers were amplified, and this amplification served to estimate nucleated cell counts. Produced via immunoSEQ multiplex PCR; TCRdb's table is partial and in-frame only. That table is the source of V, J and clone size, and D and trimming were worked out from the DNA. Here the sample spans some 120,000 clones, about 84% being singletons. V gene TRBV28 combines with J gene TRBJ1-6; D is uncertain. Sequencing was carried out using peripheral blood. This receptor was obtained from a woman in her sixties with acute or convalescent COVID-19. CDR3 region: CASSFRRPSSYNSPLHF. The DNA for the CDR3 is TGTGCCAGCAGTTTTCGAAGGCCTAGCTCCTATAATTCACCCCTCCACTTT.